This entry describes one T cell receptor (beta chain). Its target is unknown. Separate from the roughly 700-subject first cohort was the approximately 120-subject validation cohort, to which the donors belonged. CDR3 size: 14 residues. Germline loops: CDR1 MNHEY, CDR2 SMNVEV (reference sequence). The V end lost 4 bases, the J end lost 1 base, and 11 bases lay between the germline ends. This sample was taken from a study of cytomegalovirus exposure and HLA in healthy donors. Notes on the study in general: Subsequent analysis showed first-cohort TCR clusters tending to co-occur in 120 validation repertoires. The classifier reportedly diagnosed cytomegalovirus status with high sensitivity and specificity.

Measured with immunoSEQ multiplex PCR; TCRdb has only the in-frame clones, and not every one. The sample consists of tens of thousands of clones, 84% of them appearing once. Sequenced: PBMCs. The clonotype comes from a woman under 30 in good health and CMV-seropositive. The chain combines TRBV27 with TRBJ2-7, with D possibly being TRBD1 (5 bases). The CDR3 DNA reads as TGTGCCAGCAGTTGGTCAGGGCGGTCCTACGAGCAGTACTTC. It encodes CASSWSGRSYEQYF.